These 20 T cell receptor beta chains were all obtained from the same sample, sequenced in a study of blood T cells in healthy people across ages (dated by TCRdb to between 2014 and 2017). The library was obtained by 5' RACE. TCRdb records Illumina HiSeq 2500 as the sequencer. A second PCR of 7 to 11 cycles was performed with a sample-barcoded 5' primer and a J-beta primer mix. The raw public data were reprocessed by TCRdb itself: fastp quality trimming at Q25, MiXCR clonotype calling, in-frame beta chains only. Duplicate CDR3 protein sequences are folded into a single record with the most common DNA and genes. Recorded for this sample are 1.5 million to 2 million distinct CDR3 sequences; over 25% of them occurred a single time. The top ten clonotypes cover 6.5% to 8.5% of the sample. The sample taken for sequencing was blood. The receptors derive from a young woman in good health.

The chain uses TRBV7-9 and TRBJ1-4; D gene ambiguous. Trimming stripped 5 bases from V and 8 bases from J, with 18 bases between. This CDR3 is 15 amino acids long. Looked up from germline, CDR1 is SEHNR and CDR2 is FQNEAQ (reference sequence). CDR3 sequence reads: CASSGEGHRGEKLFF. The CDR3 coding sequence is TGTGCCAGCAGCGGGGAGGGCCACCGCGGCGAAAAACTGTTTTTT. Full variable domain (remainder filled in from reference TRBV7-9 and TRBJ1-4): DTGVSQNPRHKITKRGQNVTFRCDPISEHNRLYWYRQTLGQGPEFLTYFQNEAQLEKSRLLSDRFSAERPKGSFSTLEIQRTEQGDSAMYLCASSGEGHRGEKLFFGSGTQLSVL.

V usage is TRBV7-9 and J usage is TRBJ2-3; 9 bases fit TRBD2. The CDR3 covers 16 residues. Germline CDR1 is SEHNR and CDR2 is FQNEAQ (reference sequence). V trimming: 5 bases; J trimming: 2 bases; junction bases outside the gene matches: 8. The CDR3, as DNA: TGTGCCAGCAGCCCCCCTGGACTAGCGATCACAGATACGCAGTATTTT. This encodes CASSPPGLAITDTQYF.

Only a few counts were recorded for this clonotype. The V call is TRBV3-1, the J call TRBJ2-5, with TRBD1 identical over 10 bases. The end of the DNA aligns better with TRBJ2-7, so the J call may be wrong. The CDR3 is 15 amino acids. Germline lookup yields CDR1 LGHDT and CDR2 YNNKEL (reference sequence). The CDR3 bases are TGTGCCAGCAGCCAGCAGGACAGGGGGGCGTACGAGCAGTACTTC. Its translation: CASSQQDRGAYEQYF.

This clonotype has at least ten counts. The chain carries TRBV3-1 and TRBJ2-7; D may be TRBD2 (5 bases). The CDR3 extends over 15 amino acids. The ends were cut back, 0 bases at V and 2 bases at J, with 11 bases in the middle. Germline loops: CDR1 LGHDT, CDR2 YNNKEL (reference sequence). CDR3 residues: CASSQEKAATYEQYF. In nucleotides, the CDR3 is TGTGCCAGCAGCCAAGAGAAAGCGGCTACCTACGAGCAGTACTTC.

This clonotype was counted only a few times. The rearrangement joins TRBV2 to TRBJ1-2; possible D gene TRBD1, 5 bases. The germline gives CDR1 SNHLY, CDR2 FYNNEI. Trimming cost V 2 bases and J 4 bases, with 11 bases left between them. The CDR3 has 14 residues. CDR3 DNA sequence: TGTGCCAGCAGTGAAAATAGGGGTGGCTATGGCTACACCTTC. This gives the protein CASSENRGGYGYTF.

This clonotype was detected only a few times. The chain couples TRBV20-1 to TRBJ2-1; 7 nucleotides align to TRBD1. V was pared by 0 bases and J by 2 bases, with 7 bases of the junction left unmatched. The length of the CDR3 is 16 residues. Germline loops: CDR1 DFQATT, CDR2 SNEGSKA (reference sequence). CDR3 sequence reads: CSARERGLGTYNEQFF. In DNA form, the CDR3 reads TGCAGTGCTAGAGAAAGGGGGCTTGGGACCTACAATGAGCAGTTCTTC.

This clonotype appeared a few times. This chain connects TRBV6-5 to TRBJ2-3; 9 nucleotides match TRBD2. The V gene's germline CDR1 is MNHEY and CDR2 SVGAGI. This CDR3 is 19 amino acids long. The V segment lost 2 bases and the J segment 0 bases; nucleotides outside the gene matches: 12. CDR3 protein: CASSYGGLAGTSSTDTQYF. CDR3 coding DNA: TGTGCCAGCAGTTACGGGGGGCTAGCGGGAACCTCTAGCACAGATACGCAGTATTTT.

V usage is TRBV29-1 and J usage is TRBJ1-1; D possibly corresponds to TRBD1 (6 bases). This CDR3 comprises 13 residues. The ends were cut back, 4 bases at V and 1 base at J, with 10 bases in the middle. CDR1 is SQVTM and CDR2 is ANQGSEA in the germline V gene. The CDR3 region is CSVVQGSNTEAFF. CDR3 nucleotides: TGCAGCGTTGTGCAGGGGTCGAACACTGAAGCTTTCTTT.

The rearrangement uses TRBV27 and TRBJ2-5; D gene ambiguous. The germline CDR1 and CDR2 sequences are MNHEY and SMNVEV (reference sequence). V lost 4 bases to trimming and J lost 3 bases, with 15 bases between them. The CDR3 has 15 amino acids. CDR3 nucleotide sequence: TGTGCCAGCAGTTCGGCCCGAACGAACAAAGAGACCCAGTACTTC. This codes for CASSSARTNKETQYF.

V usage is TRBV20-1 and J usage is TRBJ2-1; possible D gene TRBD2, 6 bases. Germline CDR1 and CDR2: DFQATT and SNEGSKA (reference sequence). V shed 4 bases and J shed 0 bases, with 7 bases lying between them. The CDR3 contains 13 residues. The CDR3 coding sequence is TGCAGTGCTACTAGCGACTCCTACAATGAGCAGTTCTTC. It encodes CSATSDSYNEQFF.

The chain carries TRBV5-1 and TRBJ2-1; a weak D match, TRBD1 (6 bases). This CDR3 is 13 amino acids long. Trimming cost V 4 bases and J 11 bases, with 16 bases left between them. Germline V gives CDR1 SGHRS, CDR2 YFSETQ. CDR3 residues: CASSPTNRVKQFF. CDR3 DNA sequence: TGCGCCAGCAGCCCGACCAACAGGGTCAAGCAGTTCTTC.

This clonotype has a handful of counts. This chain joins TRBV5-1 and TRBJ2-5, with D hard to call. V gave up 0 bases and J gave up 1 base, with 7 bases separating them. CDR1 is SGHRS, CDR2 YFSETQ, per germline. This CDR3 is 14 amino acids long. The CDR3, as DNA: TGCGCCAGCAGCTTGGCTTCGATCCAAGAGACCCAGTACTTC. Encoded protein: CASSLASIQETQYF. The whole variable domain, filled in from reference TRBV5-1 and TRBJ2-5, reads KAGVTQTPRYLIKTRGQQVTLSCSPISGHRSVSWYQQTPGQGLQFLFEYFSETQRNKGNFPGRFSGRQFSNSRSEMNVSTLELGDSALYLCASSLASIQETQYFGPGTRLLVL.

This clonotype was found many times. CDR3 nucleotide sequence: TGTGCCAGCAGCTATAGGGGCCAGCGGGCTTCCTACGAGCAGTACTTC. Translation: CASSYRGQRASYEQYF. The chain employs TRBV7-8 and TRBJ2-7; tentatively, D is TRBD2 (6 bases). Germline V gene lookup returns CDR1 SGHVS and CDR2 FQNEAQ. The CDR3 totals 16 residues. Trimming stripped 4 bases from V and 1 base from J, with 17 bases between.

This clonotype was seen only a few times. The gene calls are TRBV10-1 and TRBJ2-3, with 10 bases matching TRBD2. The CDR3 runs 16 residues. Germline values: CDR1 WNHNN, CDR2 SYGVQD (reference sequence). Trimming removed 0 bases from V and 0 bases from J; junction bases left unmatched: 0. The CDR3 sequence: CASSESTSGSTDTQYF. The CDR3 region has the DNA TGCGCCAGCAGTGAGTCGACTAGCGGGAGCACAGATACGCAGTATTTT.

This clonotype was detected only a few times. This chain connects TRBV29-1 to TRBJ2-5, with 11 bases that match TRBD1. The CDR3 runs to 13 residues. The V and J ends lost 7 bases and 5 bases, in that order; junction bases with no gene match: 6. Looked up from germline, CDR1 is SQVTM and CDR2 is ANQGSEA. The CDR3, as DNA: TGCAGCGCTAGCCGGGACAGGGGGGAGACCCAGTACTTC. Protein sequence: CSASRDRGETQYF.

The chain combines TRBV5-1 with TRBJ2-4, with 9 positions matching TRBD1. Germline CDR1 reads SGHRS; CDR2 reads YFSETQ. The CDR3 loop spans 14 amino acids. Trimming cost V 0 bases and J 8 bases; bases outside gene matches: 3. The CDR3 region has the DNA TGCGCCAGCAGCTTGGGCGGGGACAGGGACATTCAGTACTTC. It specifies CASSLGGDRDIQYF.

This clonotype was recorded many times. The V call is TRBV12-3 or TRBV12-4, the J call TRBJ2-1; tentative D call: TRBD1 (5 bases). The CDR3 is 14 residues long. Deletions cut 6 bases from V and 1 base from J, with 10 bases between. The CDR3 bases are TGTGCCAGCAGCGACAGTGGGTCCTACAATGAGCAGTTCTTC. Its protein is CASSDSGSYNEQFF.

Remarks on this clonotype: Possible read error: a much larger clone is one base away. This chain connects TRBV24-1 to TRBJ2-1; perhaps D is TRBD1 or TRBD2 (6 bases each). The CDR3 has 16 residues. Trimming took 4 bases from V and 6 from J, leaving 18 bases between them. Per germline, CDR1 KGHDR and CDR2 SFDVKD. In DNA form, the CDR3 reads TGTGCCACCAGTGACCCGGGGCGGGACACTGTCAATGAGCAGTTCTTC. This translates into CATSDPGRDTVNEQFF.

There are a few counts of this clonotype. The rearrangement links TRBV7-9 to TRBJ2-5; 7 bases agree with TRBD2. The junction had 14 bases not matched to a gene; V was cut back by 6 bases and J by 1 base. CDR1 is SEHNR, CDR2 FQNEAQ, per germline (reference sequence). This CDR3 comprises 17 residues. In DNA, the CDR3 is TGTGCCAGCAGTCGGAGGCCGTTGACGGGGGGCCAAGAGACCCAGTACTTC. Translation: CASSRRPLTGGQETQYF.

A remark on this clonotype: One junction end disagrees with the germline gene, perhaps due to a read error. The chain employs TRBV10-3 and TRBJ2-1; 8 bases fit TRBD2. With the DNA end fitting TRBJ2-7 better, the J assignment may be wrong. This CDR3 has 13 amino acids. Per germline, CDR1 ENHRY and CDR2 SYGVKD. The CDR3 is CAISEIGGEEQYF. The CDR3 nucleotides read TGCGCCATCAGTGAGATCGGGGGGGAAGAGCAGTACTTC.